Below, 21 T cell receptor beta chains from the same sample are listed, as sequenced in a study of blood T cell repertoires in COVID-19. TCRdb keeps only in-frame clones here, not all; method: immunoSEQ multiplex PCR. The table lists 240,000 or so clones, about 88% of them singletons. The sample was peripheral blood. These receptor sequences come from a woman aged 65 to 85 with active or convalescent COVID-19.

The V and J genes are TRBV11-2 and TRBJ1-3; a weak D match, TRBD1 (5 bases). Germline lookup yields CDR1 SGHAT and CDR2 FQNNGV. V lost 3 bases to trimming and J lost 6 bases, with 12 bases between them. This CDR3 has 14 amino acids. CDR3 nucleotides: TGTGCCAGCAGCTTGGGGGGTGGTGAAAACACCATATATTTT. Translation: CASSLGGGENTIYF.

V and J are TRBV25-1 and TRBJ2-6; D remains ambiguous. The CDR3 has 17 amino acids. CDR1 is MGHDK and CDR2 is SYGVNS in the germline V gene. The V end lost 4 bases, the J end lost 0 bases, and 13 bases lay between the germline ends. The CDR3 sequence is CASSGRTYYSGANVLTF. The DNA of the CDR3 is TGTGCCAGCAGTGGACGCACCTACTACTCTGGGGCCAACGTCCTGACTTTC.

The chain is built from TRBV18 and TRBJ1-2; D unresolved. Trimming removed 0 bases from V and 4 bases from J, with 9 bases in between. CDR3 length equals 14 residues. The germline V gene encodes CDR1 KGHSH and CDR2 LQKENI. DNA for the CDR3: TGTGCCAGCTCACCACCGTTGGAGTCCTATGGCTACACCTTC. This gives the protein CASSPPLESYGYTF.

The V gene is TRBV7-8, the J gene TRBJ2-7, with 7 bases lining up with TRBD1. Germline loops: CDR1 SGHVS, CDR2 FQNEAQ. The CDR3 runs 14 residues. J gave up 3 bases and V 5 bases, and 7 bases lay outside the gene matches. The DNA of the CDR3 is TGTGCCAGCAGCCTCGACAGGGTCAACTACGAGCAGTACTTC. Residues: CASSLDRVNYEQYF.

J is TRBJ2-7 and V is TRBV7-2; D is perhaps TRBD2 (6 bases). This CDR3 contains 16 residues. Germline V gene data show CDR1 as SGHTA and CDR2 as FQGNSA. The V and J ends lost 5 bases and 0 bases respectively, with 17 bases between them. Written as DNA, the CDR3 is TGTGCCAGCAGCCCAGCGGCGGGGCTACTCTCCTACGAGCAGTACTTC. This sequence encodes CASSPAAGLLSYEQYF. Supplemented by reference TRBV7-2 and TRBJ2-7, the full variable domain reads GAGVSQSPSNKVTEKGKDVELRCDPISGHTALYWYRQSLGQGLEFLIYFQGNSAPDKSGLPSDRFSAERTGGSVSTLTIQRTQQEDSAVYLCASSPAAGLLSYEQYFGPGTRLTVT.

The CDR3 loop reads CASSPPGQPYGYTF. CDR3 in DNA: TGTGCCAGCAGCCCCCCGGGACAACCCTATGGCTACACCTTC. The chain has TRBV7-2 and TRBJ1-2; a weak D match, TRBD1 (6 bases). There are 14 residues in the CDR3. Germline V gene data show CDR1 as SGHTA and CDR2 as FQGNSA. Between the trimmed V and J ends, which lost 5 bases and 4 bases, there was a span of 14 bases.

In this sample, this clone turned up a few times. The J gene is TRBJ2-1, the V gene TRBV6-4; 10 bases align to TRBD2. Unmatched junction bases numbered 6, after V lost 4 bases and J lost 9 bases. CDR1 is MRHNA, CDR2 SNTAGT, per germline. CDR3 length: 14 amino acids. CDR3 region: CASSASGGGGEQFF. The CDR3, as DNA: TGTGCCAGCAGTGCCAGCGGGGGGGGCGGTGAGCAGTTCTTC.

This clone was counted between two and nine times. J is TRBJ2-7 and V is TRBV7-2, with 7 bases matching TRBD1. Trimming cost V 2 bases and J 4 bases; bases outside gene matches: 5. Germline CDR1 reads SGHTA; CDR2 reads FQGNSA. The CDR3 is 14 residues long. CDR3 nucleotides: TGTGCCAGCAGCTTAAACAGGGGAGCGTACGAGCAGTACTTC. It yields the protein CASSLNRGAYEQYF.

In this sample, this clone turned up once. V usage is TRBV7-2 and J usage is TRBJ1-2; unclear D gene. CDR1 SGHTA and CDR2 FQGNSA come from the germline V gene. The CDR3 spans 13 residues. V lost 2 bases and J lost 7, with 11 bases in between. The CDR3 DNA is TGTGCCAGCAGCTTAAATCTTCGAGCTGGCTACACCTTC. Encoded protein: CASSLNLRAGYTF.

V gene TRBV5-4 combines with J gene TRBJ2-7, with 8 bases identical to TRBD2. The ends lost 2 bases at V and 6 bases at J; junction bases unmatched: 7. The CDR3 extends over 14 amino acids. Germline lookup yields CDR1 SGHNT and CDR2 YYREEE (reference sequence). CDR3 coding DNA: TGTGCCAGCAGCTTCGGGGGGGGAGGCTCCGAGCAGTACTTC. Amino acids: CASSFGGGGSEQYF.

The chain combines TRBV5-4 with TRBJ2-1, with 12 nucleotides matching TRBD2. Germline trimming cut 2 bases from V and 5 bases from J; bases unmatched to any gene: 2. This CDR3 is built from 15 residues. Germline values: CDR1 SGHNT, CDR2 YYREEE (reference sequence). CDR3 sequence reads: CASSFTSGGNNEQFF. The CDR3 DNA follows: TGTGCCAGCAGCTTTACTAGCGGGGGGAACAATGAGCAGTTCTTC.

CDR3 sequence: CASSQGRGQDRGPLHF. The DNA for the CDR3 is TGCGCCAGCAGCCAAGGGCGGGGGCAGGACCGAGGCCCCCTCCACTTT. The chain joins TRBV4-3 to TRBJ1-6; tentatively, D is TRBD1 (6 bases). The germline V gene encodes CDR1 LGHNA and CDR2 YSLEER. Trimming removed 1 base at V and 13 bases at J, with 20 bases between. This CDR3 is 16 amino acids long.

The rearrangement joins TRBV9 to TRBJ1-3; D perhaps matches TRBD1 (6 bases). Per the germline V gene, CDR1 is SGDLS and CDR2 is YYNGEE. This CDR3 is 16 amino acids long. The germline V and J ends were trimmed by 4 bases and 4 bases, with 18 bases remaining between them. CDR3 DNA sequence: TGTGCCAGCAGCTTCGAAAGGGGGTTGAAGGGAAACACCATATATTTT. Its protein is CASSFERGLKGNTIYF.

V gene TRBV12-3 or TRBV12-4 combines with J gene TRBJ2-5; no clear D. The CDR3 is made up of 12 amino acids. The V end lost 5 bases, the J end lost 2 bases, and 6 bases lay between the germline ends. The CDR3 here is CASSMQQETQYF. CDR3 DNA sequence: TGTGCCAGCAGTATGCAGCAAGAGACCCAGTACTTC.

The chain has TRBV27 and TRBJ1-1, with TRBD1 as a possible D gene (6 bases). CDR3 size: 16 residues. Trimming pared 1 base from V and 4 bases from J, leaving 16 bases between. Germline CDR1 MNHEY, CDR2 SMNVEV (reference sequence). This CDR3 reads CASSLWGLGRATEAFF. In DNA, the CDR3 is TGTGCCAGCAGTTTATGGGGGCTGGGCAGGGCCACTGAAGCTTTCTTT.

This clone has just a few counts. This chain joins TRBV7-9 and TRBJ1-1, with D unresolved. Germline assignment: CDR1 SEHNR and CDR2 FQNEAQ (reference sequence). V shed 3 bases and J shed 3 bases, with 5 bases lying between them. The CDR3 sequence is 12 residues long. CDR3 sequence: CASSFADTEAFF. For the CDR3, the DNA is TGTGCCAGCAGCTTCGCGGACACTGAAGCTTTCTTT.

The V gene is TRBV7-9, the J gene TRBJ2-1; 11 nucleotides match TRBD2. The CDR3 covers 19 residues. The germline CDR1 and CDR2 sequences are SEHNR and FQNEAQ (reference sequence). Trimming at V came to 5 bases and at J to 1 base, leaving 13 bases not matched to a gene. Written as DNA, the CDR3 is TGTGCCAGCAGCCCCGTATCCTTGACTAGCGGGGTTTCCTACAATGAGCAGTTCTTC. Translation: CASSPVSLTSGVSYNEQFF.

This chain uses TRBV12-3 or TRBV12-4 with TRBJ1-2, with TRBD1 matching over 9 bases. The J segment lost 6 bases and the V segment lost 7 bases, leaving 6 bases of the junction unmatched. The CDR3 consists of 13 residues. The CDR3 here is CASIMDRGNGYTF. CDR3 in DNA: TGTGCCAGCATCATGGACAGGGGTAATGGCTACACCTTC.

This clone was detected only once. The chain links TRBV4-3 to TRBJ2-1; D perhaps matches TRBD2 (5 bases). V was cut by 4 bases and J by 9 bases, with 13 bases left in between. This CDR3 region has 13 residues. Per germline, CDR1 LGHNA and CDR2 YSLEER. CDR3 in amino acids: CASSLQGGGEQFF. Written as DNA, the CDR3 is TGCGCCAGCAGCCTCCAAGGAGGTGGTGAGCAGTTCTTC.

The J gene is TRBJ1-5, the V gene TRBV19, with D uncertain. This CDR3 contains 15 residues. Germline values: CDR1 LNHDA, CDR2 SQIVND (reference sequence). The V end was cut by 3 bases, the J end by 0 bases, with 9 bases between. The CDR3 here is CASSIGEYSNQPQHF. The CDR3, as DNA: TGTGCCAGTAGTATCGGGGAATATAGCAATCAGCCCCAGCATTTT.

This chain links TRBV7-3 with TRBJ1-1, with D uncertain. The CDR3 spans 14 residues. Trimming took off 2 bases at V and 0 bases at J, with 7 bases between the two ends. Looked up from germline, CDR1 is SGHTA and CDR2 is FQGTGA. CDR3 protein: CASSLGGVNTEAFF. The CDR3 bases are TGTGCCAGCAGCTTAGGCGGGGTGAACACTGAAGCTTTCTTT. Using reference TRBV7-3 and TRBJ1-1 for the parts outside the CDR3, the full variable domain is GAGVSQTPSNKVTEKGKYVELRCDPISGHTALYWYRQSLGQGPEFLIYFQGTGAADDSGLPNDRFFAVRPEGSVSTLKIQRTERGDSAVYLCASSLGGVNTEAFFGQGTRLTVV.